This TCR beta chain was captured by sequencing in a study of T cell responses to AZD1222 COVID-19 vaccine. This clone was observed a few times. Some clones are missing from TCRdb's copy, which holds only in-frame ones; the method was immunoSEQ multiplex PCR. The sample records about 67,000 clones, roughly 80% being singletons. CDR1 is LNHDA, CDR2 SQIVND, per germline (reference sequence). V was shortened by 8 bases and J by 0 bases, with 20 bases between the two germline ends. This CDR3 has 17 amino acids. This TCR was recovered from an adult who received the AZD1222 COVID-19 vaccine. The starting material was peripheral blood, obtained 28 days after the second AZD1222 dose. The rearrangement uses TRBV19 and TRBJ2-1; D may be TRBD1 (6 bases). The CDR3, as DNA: TGTGCCAGTTCCCCCCCAGGGGTGACGGTCTCCTACAATGAGCAGTTCTTC. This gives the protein CASSPPGVTVSYNEQFF.